These 2 T cell receptor beta chains were sequenced from one sample in a study of blood T cell repertoires in COVID-19. Profiling relied on immunoSEQ multiplex PCR, and the TCRdb table lists in-frame clones only, not all of them. This sample has almost 400,000 clones; approximately 88% occur once, and the top ten carry about 0.89%. Sequenced material: PBMCs or T cells enriched from blood (not recorded which). These TCRs come from a woman aged 25 to 39 with acute COVID-19.

This chain uses TRBV30 with TRBJ1-1; 10 nucleotides agree with TRBD1. This CDR3 has 13 residues. The V gene end was trimmed by 4 bases and the J gene end by 4 bases; junction bases not matched to a gene: 3. CDR1 and CDR2 (germline): GTSNPN, SVGIG (reference sequence). The CDR3 nucleotides read TGTGCCTGGACCGACAGGGGGCGCACTGAAGCTTTCTTT. Its translation: CAWTDRGRTEAFF.

The chain couples TRBV3-1 (or the pseudogene TRBV3-2) to TRBJ1-2, with a possible D match to TRBD1 (5 bases). Trimming left V 2 bases short and J 8 bases short, with 9 bases between. CDR1 is LGHDT and CDR2 is YNNKEL in the germline V gene (reference sequence). This CDR3 is built from 12 residues. The CDR3 coding sequence is TGTGCCAGCAGCCAAAGAGCAGGGGGCTACACCTTC. It is translated as CASSQRAGGYTF.